Following are 27 T cell receptor beta chains from one sample sequenced in a study of blood T cell repertoires in COVID-19. TCRdb keeps only in-frame clones here, not all; method: immunoSEQ multiplex PCR. The sample records 300,000 to 350,000 clones, 70% to 90% being singletons. The sequenced sample was PBMCs or T cells enriched from blood (not recorded which). These receptors all come from a man younger than 40 who had recovered from COVID-19.

This clone was detected only once. The rearrangement uses TRBV7-3 and TRBJ2-1, with TRBD2 matching 9 bases. This CDR3 has 16 amino acids. Trimming at V came to 4 bases and at J to 7 bases, leaving 11 bases not matched to a gene. Germline assignment: CDR1 SGHTA and CDR2 FQGTGA. CDR3 sequence (DNA): TGTGCCAGCAGCTACATAGCGGGGGCCGGGTTTAATGAGCAGTTCTTC. Translation gives CASSYIAGAGFNEQFF.

The chain combines TRBV28 with TRBJ1-2; weak D call: TRBD1 (6 bases). Germline V lookup: CDR1 MDHEN, CDR2 SYDVKM. The CDR3 is 13 amino acids. The V end was cut by 4 bases, the J end by 7 bases, with 13 bases between. The CDR3 loop reads CASSSTGIAGYTF. CDR3 bases: TGTGCCAGCAGTTCCACAGGGATTGCTGGCTACACCTTC.

The chain carries TRBV4-3 and TRBJ1-4; 7 bases agree with TRBD1. CDR1 is LGHNA and CDR2 is YSLEER in the germline V gene. The V and J ends lost 3 bases and 8 bases, in that order; junction bases with no gene match: 9. This CDR3 is 15 amino acids long. This CDR3 is CASSQGDRGSEKLFF. The CDR3 nucleotides read TGCGCCAGCAGCCAGGGGGACAGAGGAAGCGAAAAACTGTTTTTT.

The CDR3: CASSLGGAGASQETQYF. CDR3 DNA: TGTGCCAGCAGCTTAGGGGGAGCGGGGGCCTCTCAAGAGACCCAGTACTTC. This chain uses TRBV7-9 with TRBJ2-5, with 8 positions matching TRBD2. This CDR3 has 17 amino acids. From germline, CDR1 is SEHNR and CDR2 FQNEAQ (reference sequence). J gave up 2 bases and V 1 base, and 9 bases lay outside the gene matches.

This clone is a singleton in its sample. The CDR3 sequence: CASSLISEAGVEQFF. CDR3 nucleotides: TGTGCCAGCAGCTTAATTTCAGAAGCGGGGGTAGAGCAGTTCTTC. V usage is TRBV7-2 and J usage is TRBJ2-1; TRBD2 agrees at 8 bases. The CDR3 length is 15 residues. Germline V gives CDR1 SGHTA, CDR2 FQGNSA. V lost 2 bases, J lost 10 bases, and 10 bases stayed unmatched.

The rearrangement joins TRBV19 to TRBJ2-6; tentatively, D is TRBD1 (6 bases). Trimming pared 5 bases from V and 0 bases from J, leaving 14 bases between. The CDR3 covers 17 residues. CDR1 and CDR2 (germline): LNHDA, SQIVND (reference sequence). The CDR3 DNA reads as TGTGCCAGTAGTCCACAGGGTCTAAGCTCTGGGGCCAACGTCCTGACTTTC. It encodes CASSPQGLSSGANVLTF.

This chain uses TRBV19 with TRBJ1-2; 10 bases are a match to TRBD1. Germline V gene lookup returns CDR1 LNHDA and CDR2 SQIVND (reference sequence). V shed 1 base, J shed 4 bases, and the junction held 6 bases outside the gene matches. The CDR3 has 16 amino acids. CDR3 DNA: TGTGCCAGTAGTATAGGACGCCGACAGGGGGCCTATGGCTACACCTTC. Protein product: CASSIGRRQGAYGYTF.

The genes are TRBV3-1 (or the pseudogene TRBV3-2) and TRBJ2-3; 8 bases fit TRBD2. This CDR3 has 14 residues. J lost 5 bases, V lost 4 bases, and 5 bases had no gene match. Germline CDR1 reads LGHDT; CDR2 reads YNNKEL (reference sequence). Written as DNA, the CDR3 is TGTGCCAGCAGCCTCCCGGGGGGGGGAGATACGCAGTATTTT. Its translation is CASSLPGGGDTQYF.

The chain is built from TRBV29-1 and TRBJ1-1; TRBD1 matches 10 bases. This CDR3 is built from 12 residues. With V trimmed by 8 bases and J by 3 bases, 3 bases remained unmatched. CDR1 SQVTM and CDR2 ANQGSEA come from the germline V gene. In nucleotides, the CDR3 is TGCAGCTACGGACAGGGGGACACTGAAGCTTTCTTT. Protein product: CSYGQGDTEAFF.

At least ten counts were recorded for this clone. The genes are TRBV7-9 and TRBJ1-6; D is ambiguous. CDR1 is SEHNR, CDR2 FQNEAQ, per germline (reference sequence). The CDR3 length is 13 residues. The V end was cut by 2 bases, the J end by 8 bases, with 7 bases between. CDR3 residues: CASSLYQDSPLHF. The CDR3, as DNA: TGTGCCAGCAGCTTATACCAGGATTCACCCCTCCACTTT. The whole variable domain, filled in from reference TRBV7-9 and TRBJ1-6, reads DTGVSQNPRHKITKRGQNVTFRCDPISEHNRLYWYRQTLGQGPEFLTYFQNEAQLEKSRLLSDRFSAERPKGSFSTLEIQRTEQGDSAMYLCASSLYQDSPLHFGNGTRLTVT.

V usage is TRBV4-1 and J usage is TRBJ2-1; 10 bases are shared with TRBD2. The CDR3 covers 16 residues. In germline, CDR1 is MGHRA, CDR2 YSYEKL. Trimming removed 1 base from V and 3 bases from J; junction bases left unmatched: 3. The CDR3 protein is CASSQGLAGDYNEQFF. The DNA for the CDR3 is TGCGCCAGCAGCCAAGGCCTAGCGGGGGACTACAATGAGCAGTTCTTC.

V is TRBV5-4 and J is TRBJ2-7; tentative D call: TRBD2 (6 bases). The germline CDR1 and CDR2 sequences are SGHNT and YYREEE (reference sequence). The CDR3 covers 15 residues. The V and J ends lost 0 bases and 7 bases respectively, with 17 bases between them. CDR3 in amino acids: CASSLDPTSRVEQYF. Here the CDR3 DNA reads TGTGCCAGCAGCTTGGACCCCACTAGCCGAGTAGAGCAGTACTTC.

This clone occurred once. The chain joins TRBV5-1 to TRBJ1-1, with D perhaps matching TRBD1 (5 bases). From germline, CDR1 is SGHRS and CDR2 YFSETQ. This CDR3 is 14 amino acids long. Trimming removed 1 base at V and 0 bases at J, with 7 bases between. The CDR3 is CASSLNRMNTEAFF. The CDR3 region has the DNA TGCGCCAGCAGCTTGAACAGGATGAACACTGAAGCTTTCTTT.

The V call is TRBV5-1, the J call TRBJ2-3; 7 bases match TRBD1. V lost 1 base and J lost 1; bases outside the gene matches: 3. This CDR3 is built from 15 residues. Looked up from germline, CDR1 is SGHRS and CDR2 is YFSETQ. The CDR3 nucleotides read TGCGCCAGCAGCTTGCAGGGGGTCGGCACAGATACGCAGTATTTT. Its protein product is CASSLQGVGTDTQYF.

This clone was observed a single time. The V and J genes are TRBV5-1 and TRBJ2-1, with TRBD2 matching 14 bases. The junction had 8 bases not matched to a gene; V was cut back by 4 bases and J by 5 bases. This CDR3 is built from 17 residues. Germline V gives CDR1 SGHRS, CDR2 YFSETQ. The CDR3 nucleotides read TGCGCCAGCAGCAGGGGACTAGCGGGGGCATTGGACAATGAGCAGTTCTTC. Encoded protein: CASSRGLAGALDNEQFF.

The V call is TRBV5-1, the J call TRBJ2-5; TRBD2 matches at 9 bases. Trimming at V came to 0 bases and at J to 1 base, leaving 7 bases not matched to a gene. Germline CDR1 and CDR2: SGHRS and YFSETQ. The CDR3 covers 17 residues. CDR3 residues: CASSLAGSSGAQETQYF. The DNA for the CDR3 is TGCGCCAGCAGCTTGGCCGGGTCTAGCGGGGCCCAAGAGACCCAGTACTTC.

This chain joins TRBV11-2 and TRBJ2-2; D call uncertain. CDR3 length: 14 residues. Trimming took 2 bases from V and 2 from J, leaving 6 bases between them. The germline V gene encodes CDR1 SGHAT and CDR2 FQNNGV. DNA of the CDR3: TGTGCCAGCAGCTTAATGGCCAACACCGGGGAGCTGTTTTTT. Translated, it gives CASSLMANTGELFF.

The rearrangement links TRBV5-1 to TRBJ2-7; 7 bases map to TRBD1. V shed 4 bases, J shed 1 base, and the junction held 2 bases outside the gene matches. Germline V gives CDR1 SGHRS, CDR2 YFSETQ. This CDR3 spans 13 amino acids. The CDR3 DNA follows: TGCGCCAGCAGCACGGACAGGTCCTACGAGCAGTACTTC. Residues: CASSTDRSYEQYF.

The gene calls are TRBV2 and TRBJ2-1; possibly TRBD1 for D (5 bases). The germline V gene has CDR1 SNHLY and CDR2 FYNNEI. V shed 6 bases and J shed 2 bases, with 11 bases lying between them. The CDR3 is 14 amino acids. In nucleotides, the CDR3 is TGTGCCAGCAGGGACACTGGTCCCTACAATGAGCAGTTCTTC. Translated: CASRDTGPYNEQFF. The full variable domain, rest sourced from reference TRBV2 and TRBJ2-1, is EPEVTQTPSHQVTQMGQEVILRCVPISNHLYFYWYRQILGQKVEFLVSFYNNEISEKSEIFDDQFSVERPDGSNFTLKIRSTKLEDSAMYFCASRDTGPYNEQFFGPGTRLTVL.

The V and J genes are TRBV18 and TRBJ1-5; 8 nucleotides agree with TRBD1. This CDR3 has 16 residues. The V segment lost 1 base and the J segment 4 bases; nucleotides outside the gene matches: 6. Germline V CDR1 and CDR2: KGHSH, LQKENI. The CDR3 spells CASSPQAGGLNQPQHF. For the CDR3, the DNA is TGTGCCAGCTCACCACAGGCAGGGGGCCTGAATCAGCCCCAGCATTTT.

The chain employs TRBV11-2 and TRBJ2-2; 9 positions agree with TRBD2. CDR3 length: 15 amino acids. Germline trimming cut 6 bases from V and 5 bases from J; bases unmatched to any gene: 7. CDR1 is SGHAT and CDR2 is FQNNGV in the germline V gene. The chain's CDR3 is CASRGDLAGTGELFF. The DNA of the CDR3 is TGTGCCAGCAGGGGTGATCTAGCGGGGACCGGGGAGCTGTTTTTT.

This clone occurred a few times. This chain links TRBV9 with TRBJ1-2; the D is unclear. The V end was cut by 0 bases, the J end by 4 bases, with 16 bases between. The CDR3 runs 16 residues. Germline V lookup: CDR1 SGDLS, CDR2 YYNGEE. CDR3 coding DNA: TGTGCCAGCAGCGTAGTCCCGACCCAGGAGGGCTATGGCTACACCTTC. Translated: CASSVVPTQEGYGYTF.

This clone is a singleton in its sample. This sequence joins TRBV6-1 and TRBJ1-5; D unclear. The CDR3 has 12 residues. The germline CDR1 and CDR2 sequences are MNHNS and SASEGT. The V end was cut by 10 bases, the J end by 6 bases, with 13 bases between. The CDR3: CATASGSQPQHF. For the CDR3, the DNA is TGTGCCACCGCGTCCGGGAGTCAGCCCCAGCATTTT.

The chain uses TRBV12-5 and TRBJ1-2; 8 bases fit TRBD1. V lost 5 bases and J lost 4; bases outside the gene matches: 12. This CDR3 is built from 16 residues. Germline assignment: CDR1 LGHNT and CDR2 FRNRAP. CDR3 nucleotides: TGTGCTAGTGGTCCTCCAGGGGCAGGGGGCGTCTATGGCTACACCTTC. It yields the protein CASGPPGAGGVYGYTF.

This clone has at least ten counts. The chain has TRBV11-3 and TRBJ2-1; no firm D call. The germline V gene has CDR1 SGHNT and CDR2 YENEEA. The CDR3 extends over 12 amino acids. Trimming shortened V by 3 bases and J by 6 bases, and 6 bases separated the two germline ends. The CDR3 coding sequence is TGTGCCAGCAGCTTGGCAGGCAATGAGCAGTTCTTC. It is translated as CASSLAGNEQFF. Looking up the rest from reference TRBV11-3 and TRBJ2-1 gives the full variable domain: EAGVVQSPRYKIIEKKQPVAFWCNPISGHNTLYWYLQNLGQGPELLIRYENEEAVDDSQLPKDRFSAERLKGVDSTLKIQPAELGDSAVYLCASSLAGNEQFFGPGTRLTVL.

The chain links TRBV27 to TRBJ2-5; the D gene is possibly TRBD1 (6 bases). V lost 4 bases to trimming and J lost 5 bases, with 17 bases between them. CDR3 length equals 15 residues. Germline V lookup: CDR1 MNHEY, CDR2 SMNVEV (reference sequence). The CDR3 region is CASSSVTGPMETQYF. CDR3 in DNA: TGTGCCAGCAGTTCCGTGACAGGACCTATGGAGACCCAGTACTTC.

This chain links TRBV6-6 with TRBJ2-1; 8 bases agree with TRBD2. Germline lookup yields CDR1 MNHNY and CDR2 SVGAGI (reference sequence). The CDR3 extends over 14 amino acids. J gave up 9 bases and V 6 bases, and 10 bases lay outside the gene matches. CDR3 sequence reads: CASSRGLEGGEQFF. CDR3 nucleotide sequence: TGTGCCAGCAGCCGGGGACTAGAAGGAGGTGAGCAGTTCTTC.